The present T cell receptor beta chain was sequenced within a study of spatial heterogeneity in lung cancer. The time point: sample taken at primary tumor resection. Unsorted whole RNA samples from tumor, nontumor lung or frozen PBMC were sequenced. The cohort: approximately 66 early-stage, untreated non-small cell lung cancer patients. This clonotype was counted ten times or more. Its antigen is not known. The CDR3 contains 16 residues. Germline assignment: CDR1 DFQATT and CDR2 SNEGSKA (reference sequence). V gave up 5 bases and J gave up 3 bases; unmatched junction bases: 10. Broader study findings: Blood contained ubiquitous expanded tumor TCRs more at resection than at follow-up.

A unique molecular identifier was attached to every TCR cDNA molecule. TCRdb fed the 5' RACE reads into MiXCR, producing one record per CDR3 protein. The sample consists of about 50,000 distinct CDR3 sequences, about 7.6% of them appearing once. The TCR was taken from a female donor with early-stage non-small cell lung cancer. This chain joins TRBV20-1 and TRBJ2-1; 10 nucleotides line up with TRBD1. Source: PBMCs, taken at surgery. Written as DNA, the CDR3 is TGCAGTGCTCGATACCCGGGACAGGGGATCTACAATGAGCAGTTCTTC. This codes for CSARYPGQGIYNEQFF.